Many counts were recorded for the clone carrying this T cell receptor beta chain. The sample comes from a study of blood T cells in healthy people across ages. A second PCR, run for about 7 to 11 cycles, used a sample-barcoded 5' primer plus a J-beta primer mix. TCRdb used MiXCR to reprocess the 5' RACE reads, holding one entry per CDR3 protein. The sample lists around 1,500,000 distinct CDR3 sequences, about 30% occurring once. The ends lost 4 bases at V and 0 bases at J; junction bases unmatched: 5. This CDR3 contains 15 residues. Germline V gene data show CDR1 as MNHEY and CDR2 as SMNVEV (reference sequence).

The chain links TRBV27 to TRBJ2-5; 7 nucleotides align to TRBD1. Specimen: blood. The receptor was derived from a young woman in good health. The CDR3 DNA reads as TGTGCCAGCAGTTCCCCGACAGGGTACCAAGAGACCCAGTACTTC. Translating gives CASSSPTGYQETQYF.